This T cell receptor (beta chain) was retrieved from a study of blood T cell repertoires in COVID-19. For the study at large: COVID-19 samples collected from the United States, Italy and Spain covered acute and convalescent phases. T cells, B-cell-depleted T cells, or PBMCs provided the cDNA or gDNA that served as material.

This clone was counted only a few times. Original processing notes: Reference gene primer amplification in the assay estimated nucleated cell counts. Produced via immunoSEQ multiplex PCR; TCRdb's table is partial and in-frame only. V and J calls and clone size are copied from that table; D and trimming were computed from the DNA. The sample shows roughly 180,000 clones, about 76% of them seen only once. Germline CDR1 is SGDLS and CDR2 is YYNGEE. V was shortened by 6 bases and J by 1 base, with 13 bases between the two germline ends. The CDR3 runs to 15 residues. The sample was peripheral blood. This sequence originates from a woman in her 50s with active or convalescent COVID-19. This chain joins TRBV9 and TRBJ2-2, with TRBD2 as a possible D gene (6 bases). CDR3 loop: CASNRGGVNTGELFF. The CDR3 coding sequence is TGTGCCAGCAATAGGGGCGGGGTGAACACCGGGGAGCTGTTTTTT. The variable domain in full, with the rest retrieved from reference TRBV9 and TRBJ2-2, is DSGVTQTPKHLITATGQRVTLRCSPRSGDLSVYWYQQSLDQGLQFLIQYYNGEERAKGNILERFSAQQFPDLHSELNLSSLELGDSALYFCASNRGGVNTGELFFGEGSRLTVL.